These T cell receptor beta chains were read from a single sample in a study of lymphopenia after photon versus proton radiotherapy. Measured with immunoSEQ multiplex PCR; TCRdb has only the in-frame clones, and not every one. This table holds roughly 49,000 clones, around 90% found once. Material: peripheral blood, obtained from a patient treated with photon-based radiotherapy. These receptors all come from a middle-aged woman with cholangiocarcinoma. CDR3s include the opening cysteine and the closing phenylalanine or tryptophan. D genes are given only for firm matches. Clone size, where shown, is once, few, many, or a class for clones that have expanded.

V gene	clone size	J gene	D gene	CDR3 length	CDR3 protein	CDR3 DNA
TRBV5-4	.	TRBJ1-6	TRBD1	15	CASREFGQGNSPLHF	TGTGCCAGCAGAGAATTTGGACAGGGTAATTCACCCCTCCACTTT
TRBV6-5	.	TRBJ2-7	.	12	CASSPTSYEQYF	TGTGCCAGCAGCCCGACTAGCTACGAGCAGTACTTC
TRBV7-3	.	TRBJ2-1	TRBD2	14	CASSLSGGYNEQFF	TGTGCCAGCAGCCTTAGCGGGGGATACAATGAGCAGTTCTTC
TRBV4-3	.	TRBJ1-4	TRBD1	15	CASSQESRGWEKLFF	TGCGCCAGCAGCCAAGAAAGCAGGGGGTGGGAAAAACTGTTTTTT
TRBV5-1	.	TRBJ1-1	.	11	CASFWGTEAFF	TGCGCCAGCTTCTGGGGCACTGAAGCTTTCTTT
TRBV28	.	TRBJ1-1	TRBD1	15	CASSLTRGRDTEAFF	TGTGCCAGCAGCCTTACCAGGGGGAGGGACACTGAAGCTTTCTTT
TRBV19	.	TRBJ2-7	.	13	CASSIEDSYEQYF	TGTGCCAGTAGTATTGAGGACTCCTACGAGCAGTACTTC
TRBV7-9	.	TRBJ1-3	.	14	CASRATAIGNTIYF	TGTGCCAGCAGGGCGACAGCGATTGGAAACACCATATATTTT
TRBV4-1	.	TRBJ1-1	.	16	CASSLIPGEGNTEAFF	TGCGCCAGCAGCCTAATCCCAGGGGAGGGGAACACTGAAGCTTTCTTT
TRBV5-1	.	TRBJ2-1	TRBD2	14	CASSSGEGWNEQFF	TGCGCCAGCAGCTCCGGGGAGGGATGGAATGAGCAGTTCTTC
TRBV18	.	TRBJ2-7	.	14	CASGIGGGNYEQYF	TGTGCCAGCGGAATCGGGGGCGGCAACTACGAGCAGTACTTC
TRBV19	.	TRBJ1-1	.	14	CASLRGGRSTEAFF	TGTGCCAGCCTAAGAGGGGGTAGGAGCACTGAAGCTTTCTTT
TRBV11-2	.	TRBJ2-7	.	14	CASSLEGISYEQYF	TGTGCCAGCAGCCTAGAGGGGATCTCCTACGAGCAGTACTTC
TRBV2	.	TRBJ1-2	.	15	CASSEGGAGFYGYTF	TGTGCCAGCAGTGAGGGGGGTGCGGGGTTCTATGGCTACACCTTC
TRBV6-1	once	TRBJ2-7	.	13	CASSEGRAYEQYF	TGTGCCAGCAGTGAAGGCAGAGCCTACGAGCAGTACTTC
TRBV28	.	TRBJ1-1	.	15	CASSPPSGGDTEAFF	TGTGCCAGCAGTCCCCCATCGGGAGGGGACACTGAAGCTTTCTTT
TRBV14	.	TRBJ2-2	.	16	CASSPTANYHTGELFF	TGTGCCAGCAGCCCTACCGCAAACTACCACACCGGGGAGCTGTTTTTT
TRBV13	once	TRBJ2-2	.	12	CASSENTGELFF	TGTGCCAGCAGTGAGAACACCGGGGAGCTGTTTTTT
TRBV5-4	few	TRBJ1-2	.	16	CASSAGLPGAHYGYTF	TGTGCCAGCAGCGCCGGACTGCCCGGAGCTCACTATGGCTACACCTTC
TRBV6-5	once	TRBJ1-3	.	14	CASRRMTGGNTIYF	TGTGCCAGCAGACGAATGACAGGAGGAAACACCATATATTTT
TRBV11-1	.	TRBJ1-4	.	15	CASSPAGFSNEKLFF	TGTGCCAGCAGCCCGGCCGGTTTCTCTAATGAAAAACTGTTTTTT
TRBV27	.	TRBJ1-5	.	12	CASSSLNQPQHF	TGTGCCAGCAGTTCCCTCAATCAGCCCCAGCATTTT
TRBV2	once	TRBJ1-4	TRBD1	14	CASSFQGAGEKLFF	TGTGCCAGCAGTTTCCAGGGGGCAGGTGAAAAACTGTTTTTT
TRBV18	.	TRBJ1-1	.	12	CASSPQGSEAFF	TGTGCCAGCTCACCACAGGGGTCTGAAGCTTTCTTT
TRBV14	.	TRBJ2-3	.	15	CASSQLSGRADTQYF	TGTGCCAGCAGCCAATTATCGGGTCGGGCAGATACGCAGTATTTT
TRBV27	.	TRBJ1-1	.	14	CASSLRTENTEAFF	TGTGCCAGCAGTTTACGGACAGAGAACACTGAAGCTTTCTTT
TRBV5-8	.	TRBJ1-1	.	15	CASSLGNMEITEAFF	TGTGCCAGCAGCTTGGGGAACATGGAAATCACTGAAGCTTTCTTT
TRBV10-3	.	TRBJ1-2	.	14	CAMSIQEGNYGYTF	TGTGCCATGTCTATACAGGAAGGGAACTATGGCTACACCTTC
TRBV6-5	.	TRBJ2-7	.	12	CASRPNSYEQYF	TGTGCCAGCAGACCGAACTCCTACGAGCAGTACTTC